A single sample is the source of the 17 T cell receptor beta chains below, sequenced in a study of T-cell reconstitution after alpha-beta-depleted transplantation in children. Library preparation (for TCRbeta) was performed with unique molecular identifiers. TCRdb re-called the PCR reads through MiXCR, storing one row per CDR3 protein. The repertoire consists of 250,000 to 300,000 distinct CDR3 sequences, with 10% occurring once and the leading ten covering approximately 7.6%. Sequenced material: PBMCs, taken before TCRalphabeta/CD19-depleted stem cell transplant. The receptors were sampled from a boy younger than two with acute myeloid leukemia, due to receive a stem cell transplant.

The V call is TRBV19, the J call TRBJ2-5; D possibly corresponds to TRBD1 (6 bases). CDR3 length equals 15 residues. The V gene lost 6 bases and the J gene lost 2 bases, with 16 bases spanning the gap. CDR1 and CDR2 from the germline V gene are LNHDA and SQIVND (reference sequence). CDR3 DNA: TGTGCCAGTAGCTTTCTGACAGGCCTGCAAGAGACCCAGTACTTC. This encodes CASSFLTGLQETQYF.

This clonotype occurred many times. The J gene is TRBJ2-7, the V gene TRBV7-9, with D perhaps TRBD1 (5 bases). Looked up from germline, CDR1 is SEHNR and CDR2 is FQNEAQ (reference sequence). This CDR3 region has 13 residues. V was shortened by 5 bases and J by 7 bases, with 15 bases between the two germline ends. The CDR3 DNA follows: TGTGCCAGCAGCCTAAGTCAGGGATGGGAGCAGTACTTC. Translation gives CASSLSQGWEQYF.

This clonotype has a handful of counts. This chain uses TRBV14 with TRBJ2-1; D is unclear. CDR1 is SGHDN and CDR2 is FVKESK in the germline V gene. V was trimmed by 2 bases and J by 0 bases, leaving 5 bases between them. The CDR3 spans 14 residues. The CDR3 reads CASSQFSSYNEQFF. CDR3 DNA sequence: TGTGCCAGCAGCCAATTTAGCTCCTACAATGAGCAGTTCTTC.

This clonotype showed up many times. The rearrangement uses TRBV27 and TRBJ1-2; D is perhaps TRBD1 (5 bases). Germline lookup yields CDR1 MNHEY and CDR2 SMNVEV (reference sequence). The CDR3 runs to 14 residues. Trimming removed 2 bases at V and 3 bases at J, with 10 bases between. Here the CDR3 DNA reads TGTGCCAGCAGTTTAATGGGCAGGGACTATGGCTACACCTTC. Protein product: CASSLMGRDYGYTF.

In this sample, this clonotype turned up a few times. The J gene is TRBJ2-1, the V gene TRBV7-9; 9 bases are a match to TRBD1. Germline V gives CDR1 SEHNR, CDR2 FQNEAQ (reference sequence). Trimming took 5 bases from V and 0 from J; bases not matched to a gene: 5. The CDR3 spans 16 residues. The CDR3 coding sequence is TGTGCCAGCAGCCCCGGACAGGGGAGCTCCTACAATGAGCAGTTCTTC. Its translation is CASSPGQGSSYNEQFF.

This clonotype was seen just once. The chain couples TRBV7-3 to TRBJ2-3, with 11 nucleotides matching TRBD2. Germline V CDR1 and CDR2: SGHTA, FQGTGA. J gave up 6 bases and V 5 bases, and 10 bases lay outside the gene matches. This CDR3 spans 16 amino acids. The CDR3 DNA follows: TGTGCCAGCAGCCCCAACCTAGCGGGGGGCGGGGATACGCAGTATTTT. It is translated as CASSPNLAGGGDTQYF. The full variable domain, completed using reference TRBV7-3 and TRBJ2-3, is GAGVSQTPSNKVTEKGKYVELRCDPISGHTALYWYRQSLGQGPEFLIYFQGTGAADDSGLPNDRFFAVRPEGSVSTLKIQRTERGDSAVYLCASSPNLAGGGDTQYFGPGTRLTVL.

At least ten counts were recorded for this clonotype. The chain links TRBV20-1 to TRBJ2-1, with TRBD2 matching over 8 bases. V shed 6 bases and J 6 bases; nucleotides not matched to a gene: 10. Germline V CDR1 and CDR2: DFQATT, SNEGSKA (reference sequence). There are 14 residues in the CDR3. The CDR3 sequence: CSAPRAGGFNEQFF. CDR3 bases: TGCAGTGCCCCCCGGGCGGGGGGTTTCAATGAGCAGTTCTTC.

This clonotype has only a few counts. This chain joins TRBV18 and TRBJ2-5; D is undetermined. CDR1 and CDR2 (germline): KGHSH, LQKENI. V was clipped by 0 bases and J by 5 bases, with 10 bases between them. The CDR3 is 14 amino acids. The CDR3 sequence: CASSPPGQAETQYF. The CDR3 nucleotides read TGTGCCAGCTCACCACCGGGCCAGGCGGAGACCCAGTACTTC.

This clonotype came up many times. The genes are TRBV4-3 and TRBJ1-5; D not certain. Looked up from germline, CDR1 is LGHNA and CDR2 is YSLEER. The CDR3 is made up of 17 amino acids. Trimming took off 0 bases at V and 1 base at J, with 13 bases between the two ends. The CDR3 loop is CASSQDRQGRSNQPQHF. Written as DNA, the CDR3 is TGCGCCAGCAGCCAAGATCGTCAAGGGAGAAGCAATCAGCCCCAGCATTTT.

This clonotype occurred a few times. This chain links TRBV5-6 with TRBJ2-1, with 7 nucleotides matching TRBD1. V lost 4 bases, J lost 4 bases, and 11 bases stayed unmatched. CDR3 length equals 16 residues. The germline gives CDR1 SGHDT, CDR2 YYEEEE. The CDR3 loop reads CASSAPTGPAYNEQFF. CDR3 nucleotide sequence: TGTGCCAGCAGCGCGCCGACAGGGCCGGCTTACAATGAGCAGTTCTTC.

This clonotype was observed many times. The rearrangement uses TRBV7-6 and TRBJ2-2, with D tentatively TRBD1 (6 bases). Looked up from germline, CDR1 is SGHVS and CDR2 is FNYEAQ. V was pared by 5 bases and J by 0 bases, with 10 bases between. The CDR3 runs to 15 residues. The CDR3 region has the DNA TGTGCCAGCAGCCAGGGGATCCCGAACACCGGGGAGCTGTTTTTT. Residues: CASSQGIPNTGELFF.

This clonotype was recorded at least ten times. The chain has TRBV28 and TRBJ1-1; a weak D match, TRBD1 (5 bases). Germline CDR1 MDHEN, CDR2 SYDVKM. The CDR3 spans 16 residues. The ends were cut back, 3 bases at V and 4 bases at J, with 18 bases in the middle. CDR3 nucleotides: TGTGCCAGCAGTTTCGGGGGGTGGGGTCTGACCACTGAAGCTTTCTTT. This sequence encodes CASSFGGWGLTTEAFF. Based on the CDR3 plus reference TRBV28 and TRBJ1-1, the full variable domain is DVKVTQSSRYLVKRTGEKVFLECVQDMDHENMFWYRQDPGLGLRLIYFSYDVKMKEKGDIPEGYSVSREKKERFSLILESASTNQTSMYLCASSFGGWGLTTEAFFGQGTRLTVV.

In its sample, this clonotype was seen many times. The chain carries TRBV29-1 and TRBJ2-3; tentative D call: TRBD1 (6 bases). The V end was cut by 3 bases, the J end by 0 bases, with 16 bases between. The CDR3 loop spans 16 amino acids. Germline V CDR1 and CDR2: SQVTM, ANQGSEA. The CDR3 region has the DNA TGCAGCGTTGAGGTCCAGGGGCTTACTAGCACAGATACGCAGTATTTT. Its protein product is CSVEVQGLTSTDTQYF.

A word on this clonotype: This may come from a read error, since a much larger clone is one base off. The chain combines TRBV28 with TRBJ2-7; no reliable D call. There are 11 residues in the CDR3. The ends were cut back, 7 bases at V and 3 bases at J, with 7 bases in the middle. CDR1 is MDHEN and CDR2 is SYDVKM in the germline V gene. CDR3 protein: CASKTVYEQYF. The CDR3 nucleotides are TGTGCCAGCAAAACGGTCTACGAGCAGTACTTC.

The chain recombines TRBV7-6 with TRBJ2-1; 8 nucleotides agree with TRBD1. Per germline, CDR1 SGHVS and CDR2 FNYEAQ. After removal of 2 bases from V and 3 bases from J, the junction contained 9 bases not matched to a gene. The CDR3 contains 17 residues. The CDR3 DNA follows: TGTGCCAGCAGCTTAAAACTGGACAGGGCCATCTACAATGAGCAGTTCTTC. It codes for CASSLKLDRAIYNEQFF.

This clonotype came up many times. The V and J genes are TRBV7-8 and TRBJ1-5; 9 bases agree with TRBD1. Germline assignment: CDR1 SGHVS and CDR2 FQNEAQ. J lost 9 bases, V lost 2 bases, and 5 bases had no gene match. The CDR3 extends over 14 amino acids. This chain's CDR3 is CASSLSGQGAPQHF. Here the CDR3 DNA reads TGTGCCAGCAGCTTATCGGGACAGGGCGCGCCCCAGCATTTT.

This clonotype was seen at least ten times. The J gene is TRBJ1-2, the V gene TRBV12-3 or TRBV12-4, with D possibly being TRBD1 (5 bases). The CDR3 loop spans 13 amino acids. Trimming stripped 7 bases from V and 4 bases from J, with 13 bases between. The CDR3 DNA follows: TGTGCCAGCACCCCGGGGGGGAGCTATGGCTACACCTTC. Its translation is CASTPGGSYGYTF.